A selection of T cell receptor beta chains follows, all from one sample in a study of T-cell memory formation after mild COVID-19. TCRdb analysed the 5' RACE reads with MiXCR anew, one entry per CDR3 protein. The data show approximately 500,000 distinct CDR3 sequences, with 20% to 30% seen just once and 9.5% to 15% held by the top ten. Material: PBMCs or a T cell subset sorted from them (not recorded which). The receptors come from an adult woman who had mild COVID-19 (a few samples of this study predate the infection). Cell type and time point are not known. Both conserved end residues are part of each CDR3. D genes are given only for firm matches. Some rows have no size entry. The others give once, few or many, or a class for an expanded clone.

TRBD2,TRBV2,TRBJ2-1,-,TGTGCCAGCAGTGAAGGGGCTAGCGGAAGAAGCTCCTACAATGAGCAGTTCTTC,CASSEGASGRSSYNEQFF
TRBD1,TRBV12-3/TRBV12-4,TRBJ1-4,few,TGTGCCAGCAGTAACAGGGGGCGAAGGGCTGAAAAACTGTTTTTT,CASSNRGRRAEKLFF
TRBD1,TRBV5-6,TRBJ1-1,few,TGTGCCAGCAGCTCGACAGGGCGAATGAACACTGAAGCTTTCTTT,CASSSTGRMNTEAFF
TRBD1,TRBV29-1,TRBJ1-2,-,TGCAGCGTTGCAGGGGGTGGGAACTATGGCTACACCTTC,CSVAGGGNYGYTF
-,TRBV6-5,TRBJ2-5,-,TGTGCCAGCAGTATAAGAGGACAAGAGACCCAGTACTTC,CASSIRGQETQYF
TRBD2,TRBV11-3,TRBJ2-3,-,TGTGCCAGCAGCACGGGACTAGCGGGGGCCACAGATACGCAGTATTTT,CASSTGLAGATDTQYF
-,TRBV20-1,TRBJ2-7,few,TGCAGTGCGACCAAAAGTTGGGGAAGCCCCGAGCAGTACTTC,CSATKSWGSPEQYF
-,TRBV20-1,TRBJ2-7,-,TGCAGTGCGAGTCCAGACCCCTCCTACGAGCAGTACTTC,CSASPDPSYEQYF
-,TRBV25-1,TRBJ2-5,-,TGTGCCAGCAGTGAATTCGCTACCGTGGAGACCCAGTACTTC,CASSEFATVETQYF
-,TRBV6-2/TRBV6-3,TRBJ2-3,-,TGTGCCAGCAGTTACGGGCCCCCAGTCACAGATACGCAGTATTTT,CASSYGPPVTDTQYF
-,TRBV24-1,TRBJ1-5,few,TGTGCCACCAGTGATTCCGGACCGAATCAGCCCCAGCATTTT,CATSDSGPNQPQHF
-,TRBV5-1,TRBJ1-5,many,TGCGCCAGCAGCTTGGAGGGTTATCAGCCCCAGCATTTT,CASSLEGYQPQHF
TRBD2,TRBV2,TRBJ2-1,-,TGTGCCAGAAATAGCGGGAGCTCCTACAATGAGCAGTTCTTC,CARNSGSSYNEQFF
TRBD2,TRBV3-1,TRBJ2-1,many,TGTGCCAGCAGCCAACAACTAGCGGGAGGGATATACAATGAGCAGTTCTTC,CASSQQLAGGIYNEQFF
-,TRBV4-2,TRBJ1-5,few,TGTGCCAGCAGCCAAGAGGTAGGATCCAATCAGCCCCAGCATTTT,CASSQEVGSNQPQHF
-,TRBV4-3,TRBJ1-1,few,TGCGCCAGCAGCCAAGATGGCGCCACTGAAGCTTTCTTT,CASSQDGATEAFF
TRBD1,TRBV12-3/TRBV12-4,TRBJ1-2,few,TGTGCCAGCAGCCCGCAGGGGGCGGCTAACTATGGCTACACCTTC,CASSPQGAANYGYTF
-,TRBV11-1,TRBJ1-5,-,TGTGCCAGCAGCTTAGCCTACGATCAGCCCCAGCATTTT,CASSLAYDQPQHF
TRBD1,TRBV12-3/TRBV12-4,TRBJ1-5,-,TGTGCCAGCAGCCCACCCGACAGGGAGAGGGGGAGCAATCAGCCCCAGCATTTT,CASSPPDRERGSNQPQHF
-,TRBV4-2,TRBJ2-2,-,TGTGCCAGCAGCCAAGATATAGGAGCAGGGTCGGGAACCGGGGAGCTGTTTTTT,CASSQDIGAGSGTGELFF
TRBD2,TRBV7-2,TRBJ2-3,-,TGTGCCAGCAGCAAAACTTCTAGCGGGAGTGGAGATACGCAGTATTTT,CASSKTSSGSGDTQYF
-,TRBV4-2,TRBJ1-1,few,TGTGCCAGCAGCCAAGATGACAGGCCGGGAGCTTTCTTT,CASSQDDRPGAFF
-,TRBV9,TRBJ2-5,-,TGTGCCAGCAGCGTCCCCGACAGGACAGAGGGGGAGACCCAGTACTTC,CASSVPDRTEGETQYF
-,TRBV29-1,TRBJ1-1,few,TGCAGCGTTTCATCGGGCCAGAACACTGAAGCTTTCTTT,CSVSSGQNTEAFF
-,TRBV7-9,TRBJ2-3,few,TGTGCCAGCAGCTGGACTCGATCCACAGATACGCAGTATTTT,CASSWTRSTDTQYF
-,TRBV5-1,TRBJ2-3,few,TGCGCCAGCAGCCAAATAACCGGGACGAAAACAGATACGCAGTATTTT,CASSQITGTKTDTQYF
TRBD2,TRBV4-3,TRBJ2-1,-,TGCGCCAGCAGCCAAGATCAAGTTGCTCGGGCTAGCGGGACCATCTACAATGAGCAGTTCTTC,CASSQDQVARASGTIYNEQFF
TRBD2,TRBV24-1,TRBJ2-5,-,TGTGCCACCAGTGATTATCGAGCGGGAGGGCCAGAGACCCAGTACTTC,CATSDYRAGGPETQYF
TRBD1,TRBV20-1,TRBJ2-7,-,TGCAGTGCCTCCGACCTCTCCGGGGGACAGGGTTACGAGCAGTACTTC,CSASDLSGGQGYEQYF
TRBD1,TRBV29-1,TRBJ1-1,-,TGCAGCGATAACAGGGGGAGCACTGAAGCTTTCTTT,CSDNRGSTEAFF
-,TRBV5-6,TRBJ2-7,-,TGTGCCAGCAGCTTCGGCCCCGGTCAAGGGGAGCAGTACTTC,CASSFGPGQGEQYF
-,TRBV2,TRBJ1-2,-,TGTGCCAGCAGTGATGGGTTTTCTTCGGGGTATGGCTACACCTTC,CASSDGFSSGYGYTF
TRBD2,TRBV20-1,TRBJ2-7,few,TGCAGTGCTAGCTATAGCGGGGGGGCACGGGAGCAGTACTTC,CSASYSGGAREQYF
-,TRBV5-1,TRBJ2-3,-,TGCGCCAGCAGCTTAGGCGGGACCGCCGCAGATACGCAGTATTTT,CASSLGGTAADTQYF
-,TRBV18,TRBJ1-2,few,TGTGCCAGCTCGTCAACGGGACCGACCTATGGCTACACCTTC,CASSSTGPTYGYTF
-,TRBV11-2,TRBJ2-6,-,TGTGCCAGCAGCGTGGACAGCTACTCTGGGGCCAACGTCCTGACTTTC,CASSVDSYSGANVLTF
TRBD1,TRBV11-2,TRBJ2-7,-,TGTGCCAGCAGCTTAGACTGGACAGGCAGGAACGAGCAGTACTTC,CASSLDWTGRNEQYF
-,TRBV7-9,TRBJ1-1,few,TGTGCCAGCAGCTTAGCGCGTGCTGAAGCTTTCTTT,CASSLARAEAFF
TRBD2,TRBV5-1,TRBJ2-2,-,TGCGCCAGCAGCTTTAGCGGGAGGGCCAACACCGGGGAGCTGTTTTTT,CASSFSGRANTGELFF
-,TRBV4-1,TRBJ1-5,-,TGCGCCAGCAGCCTTGACAAGAATAGCAATCAGCCCCAGCATTTT,CASSLDKNSNQPQHF
-,TRBV6-1,TRBJ1-1,-,TGTGCCAGCAGTGAAGCCCCGTATAGGGCTTTCTTT,CASSEAPYRAFF
-,TRBV4-2,TRBJ2-7,-,TGTGCCAGCAGCCAAGAAAGCCAGCTAGAAAACTCCTACGAGCAGTACTTC,CASSQESQLENSYEQYF
-,TRBV9,TRBJ1-5,-,TGTGCCAGCAGCGTAGGGGAGGGATATCAGCCCCAGCATTTT,CASSVGEGYQPQHF
-,TRBV11-2,TRBJ2-5,few,TGTGCCAGCAGCTCTCGGGCAGTTTTCCAAGAGACCCAGTACTTC,CASSSRAVFQETQYF
-,TRBV3-2,TRBJ2-2,few,TGTGCCAGCAGCCCGGGACAGGGGCTCGGCACCGGGGAGCTGTTTTTT,CASSPGQGLGTGELFF